The source of this T cell receptor (beta chain) is a study of blood T cell repertoires in COVID-19. Study details: COVID-19 samples from acute and convalescent phases originated in the United States, Italy and Spain. Nucleic acid was either cDNA or gDNA, and it came from T cells, B-cell-depleted T cells, or PBMCs.

Germline V gene lookup returns CDR1 LNHDA and CDR2 SQIVND (reference sequence). With 5 bases removed from V and 0 bases from J, the gap between germline ends came to 16 bases. The CDR3 extends over 17 amino acids. Original processing methods: Amplification with reference gene primers provided the estimates of nucleated cell counts. The repertoire was sequenced with immunoSEQ multiplex PCR; TCRdb's copy has only in-frame clones and lacks some. V, J and clone size were drawn from that table, and D and trimming were deduced from the DNA. The sample holds 120,000 or so clones, 79% seen once. Sequencing used peripheral blood. The clonotype originates from a man between 40 and 49 years old with active or convalescent COVID-19. The V call is TRBV19, the J call TRBJ2-2, with TRBD2 as a possible D gene (6 bases). For the CDR3, the DNA is TGTGCCAGTAGTCTCAGGAGGGGAGCGGCGAACACCGGGGAGCTGTTTTTT. This translates into CASSLRRGAANTGELFF.